This T cell receptor (beta chain) was retrieved from a study of blood T cells in healthy people across ages. A J-beta primer mix and a sample-barcoded 5' primer were used in a second PCR of roughly 7 to 12 cycles. TCRdb called the 5' RACE reads again in MiXCR, with one record for every CDR3 protein. This sample has some 1.4 million distinct CDR3 sequences; 40% to 50% occur once, and the top ten carry less than 8%. There are 14 residues in the CDR3. Germline trimming cut 1 base from V and 8 bases from J; bases unmatched to any gene: 6. Germline V lookup: CDR1 GTSNPN, CDR2 SVGIG (reference sequence). The sequence derives from a woman between 18 and 29 years old in good health. The sequenced material came from blood. The genes are TRBV30 and TRBJ2-1, with 9 bases lining up with TRBD2. CDR3 protein: CAWSGAGGGDEQFF. DNA of the CDR3: TGTGCCTGGAGTGGAGCGGGAGGAGGGGATGAGCAGTTCTTC. The full variable domain, its missing parts supplied by reference TRBV30 and TRBJ2-1, is SQTIHQWPATLVQPVGSPLSLECTVEGTSNPNLYWYRQAAGRGLQLLFYSVGIGQISSEVPQNLSASRPQDRQFILSSKKLLLSDSGFYLCAWSGAGGGDEQFFGPGTRLTVL.